A single sample gave rise to the 29 T cell receptor beta chains below, sequenced in a study of OX40 agonist ivuxolimab in advanced cancers. Using immunoSEQ multiplex PCR, the repertoire was profiled, and TCRdb retains in-frame clones only, with some absent. The table has 42,000 or so clones, roughly nine tenths seen once. Sequencing used CD4+ or CD8+ T cells sorted from blood, obtained in a trial of the OX40 agonist ivuxolimab. The receptors shown here come from an adult with an advanced solid tumor such as melanoma, head and neck, liver or kidney cancer.

This chain links TRBV29-1 with TRBJ1-2; D perhaps matches TRBD1 (5 bases). The germline gives CDR1 SQVTM, CDR2 ANQGSEA. This CDR3 comprises 12 residues. V was shortened by 1 base and J by 4 bases, with 7 bases between the two germline ends. The CDR3 coding sequence is TGCAGCGTTGAAGGGCAGGGCTATGGCTACACCTTC. Its protein product is CSVEGQGYGYTF.

This sequence joins TRBV4-2 and TRBJ2-5; 10 positions agree with TRBD2. J was trimmed by 2 bases and V by 4 bases; bases with no gene match: 4. The CDR3 consists of 15 residues. Germline-derived CDR1 and CDR2 are LGHNA and YNFKEQ. CDR3 protein: CASSLRAGGQETQYF. The CDR3 DNA follows: TGTGCCAGCAGCCTGCGAGCGGGGGGGCAAGAGACCCAGTACTTC.

In DNA form, the CDR3 reads TGTGCCAGCAGACCTTCAGGGGGCTTGGGGCAGTTCTTC. This codes for CASRPSGGLGQFF. The gene calls are TRBV28 and TRBJ2-1; 8 nucleotides align to TRBD1. V shed 6 bases, J shed 12 bases, and the junction held 10 bases outside the gene matches. The CDR3 spans 13 residues. Germline V lookup: CDR1 MDHEN, CDR2 SYDVKM.

This clone was seen once. This chain joins TRBV7-6 and TRBJ2-1; D is perhaps TRBD1 or TRBD2 (6 bases each). CDR1 and CDR2 from the germline V gene are SGHVS and FNYEAQ. The CDR3 runs to 14 residues. The V end was cut by 5 bases, the J end by 7 bases, with 15 bases between. The CDR3 here is CASSPSRGRNEQFF. The CDR3 coding sequence is TGTGCCAGCAGCCCCTCTCGGGGGCGAAATGAGCAGTTCTTC.

This chain uses TRBV11-2 with TRBJ2-5; 7 bases align to TRBD2. Germline values: CDR1 SGHAT, CDR2 FQNNGV. The V and J ends lost 1 base and 5 bases, in that order; junction bases with no gene match: 7. CDR3 length: 15 amino acids. Here the CDR3 reads CASSLVSGGGETQYF. For the CDR3, the DNA is TGTGCCAGCAGCTTAGTTTCGGGGGGTGGGGAGACCCAGTACTTC.

V gene TRBV6-1 combines with J gene TRBJ2-2; 7 positions agree with TRBD1. CDR3 length: 14 amino acids. The V gene's germline CDR1 is MNHNS and CDR2 SASEGT. After removal of 2 bases from V and 4 bases from J, the junction contained 1 base not matched to a gene. The CDR3 DNA reads TGTGCCAGCAGTGAAAGACAGGGCACCGGGGAGCTGTTTTTT. Translated, it gives CASSERQGTGELFF.

In this sample, this clone turned up once. The chain joins TRBV28 to TRBJ2-7; the match to TRBD2 covers 11 bases. Germline trimming cut 2 bases from V and 4 bases from J; bases unmatched to any gene: 4. The CDR3 spans 15 residues. The germline V gene encodes CDR1 MDHEN and CDR2 SYDVKM. CDR3: CASSLGTSGPYEQYF. The CDR3 nucleotides read TGTGCCAGCAGTTTAGGGACTAGCGGACCATACGAGCAGTACTTC.

This clone appeared once. The chain recombines TRBV5-4 with TRBJ2-3; D perhaps matches TRBD1 (7 bases). Trimming cost V 4 bases and J 3 bases, with 18 bases left between them. This CDR3 is 16 amino acids long. Germline assignment: CDR1 SGHNT and CDR2 YYREEE (reference sequence). In DNA, the CDR3 is TGTGCCAGCAGCCCTAATAGGAGGGGGCAGACAGATACGCAGTATTTT. Protein sequence: CASSPNRRGQTDTQYF.

The V call is TRBV11-1, the J call TRBJ2-3; unclear D gene. Germline values: CDR1 SGHAT, CDR2 FQDESV (reference sequence). Trimming removed 5 bases from V and 2 bases from J, with 8 bases in between. The CDR3 covers 13 residues. CDR3 protein: CASSPPPTDTQYF. In nucleotides, the CDR3 is TGTGCCAGCAGCCCGCCCCCCACAGATACGCAGTATTTT.

A single count supports this clone. V and J are TRBV15 and TRBJ2-3; weak D call: TRBD2 (6 bases). The V gene lost 5 bases and the J gene lost 5 bases, with 14 bases spanning the gap. The CDR3 is made up of 14 amino acids. CDR1 is LNHNV, CDR2 YYDKDF, per germline (reference sequence). CDR3 sequence reads: CATSGGDVQDTQYF. The CDR3 DNA is TGTGCCACCAGCGGCGGGGACGTCCAAGATACGCAGTATTTT.

The chain links TRBV6-1 to TRBJ1-1, with D uncertain. The CDR3 spans 14 residues. The germline CDR1 and CDR2 sequences are MNHNS and SASEGT. V lost 1 base and J lost 0, with 6 bases in between. The CDR3 DNA follows: TGTGCCAGCAGTGAAGGTACGGTGAACACTGAAGCTTTCTTT. It is translated as CASSEGTVNTEAFF.

The chain carries TRBV5-1 and TRBJ1-1; 8 nucleotides match TRBD1. J lost 8 bases, V lost 2 bases, and 14 bases had no gene match. Germline values: CDR1 SGHRS, CDR2 YFSETQ. The CDR3 loop spans 16 amino acids. The CDR3 region is CASSFTQGASYLEAFF. In nucleotides, the CDR3 is TGCGCCAGCAGCTTTACCCAGGGGGCGAGCTATTTGGAAGCTTTCTTT.

The V call is TRBV2, the J call TRBJ2-2; no firm D call. Germline loops: CDR1 SNHLY, CDR2 FYNNEI. V lost 6 bases and J lost 4, with 12 bases in between. The CDR3 consists of 14 residues. The CDR3 DNA follows: TGTGCCAGCAGCCTCACCGGGCCCACCGGGGAGCTGTTTTTT. Translating it yields CASSLTGPTGELFF.

This chain connects TRBV4-2 to TRBJ2-1, with 10 bases fitting TRBD2. Germline values: CDR1 LGHNA, CDR2 YNFKEQ. V lost 7 bases, J lost 1 base, and 10 bases stayed unmatched. The CDR3 extends over 17 amino acids. The CDR3 DNA sequence: TGTGCCAGCACGAGGCTAGCGGGGGCCGCGTCCTACAATGAGCAGTTCTTC. Translating it yields CASTRLAGAASYNEQFF.

The chain has TRBV7-9 and TRBJ2-3; D gene unclear. With 1 base removed from V and 1 base from J, the gap between germline ends came to 6 bases. This CDR3 is built from 14 residues. Germline assignment: CDR1 SEHNR and CDR2 FQNEAQ (reference sequence). CDR3 loop: CASSLEAGTDTQYF. DNA for the CDR3: TGTGCCAGCAGCTTAGAAGCTGGCACAGATACGCAGTATTTT.

The table lists this clone with a count of one. The chain links TRBV6-5 to TRBJ2-7; D not certain. The V and J ends lost 6 bases and 0 bases respectively, with 9 bases between them. The CDR3 covers 13 residues. The V gene's germline CDR1 is MNHEY and CDR2 SVGAGI. CDR3 DNA sequence: TGTGCCAGCAGGAGCGCCGGCTCCTACGAGCAGTACTTC. The encoded protein is CASRSAGSYEQYF.

This chain links TRBV7-2 with TRBJ1-1; possibly TRBD1 for D (5 bases). The V gene's germline CDR1 is SGHTA and CDR2 FQGNSA. The CDR3 extends over 14 amino acids. V was clipped by 7 bases and J by 1 base, with 13 bases between them. CDR3 amino acids: CASNPRGRNTEAFF. CDR3 nucleotides: TGTGCCAGCAATCCGAGGGGCCGGAACACTGAAGCTTTCTTT.

This chain connects TRBV7-8 to TRBJ2-2, with TRBD2 matching over 14 bases. The CDR3 sequence is 16 residues long. Per the germline V gene, CDR1 is SGHVS and CDR2 is FQNEAQ. V was clipped by 6 bases and J by 7 bases; unmatched bases: 7. The DNA of the CDR3 is TGTGCCAGCAGTCGGACTAGCGGGGGGAGCGTCGGGGAGCTGTTTTTT. This sequence encodes CASSRTSGGSVGELFF. The full variable domain, with the rest looked up from reference TRBV7-8 and TRBJ2-2, is GAGVSQSPRYKVAKRGQDVALRCDPISGHVSLFWYQQALGQGPEFLTYFQNEAQLDKSGLPSDRFFAERPEGSVSTLKIQRTQQEDSAVYLCASSRTSGGSVGELFFGEGSRLTVL.

The gene calls are TRBV7-8 and TRBJ2-1, with D maybe TRBD2 (6 bases). Germline CDR1 reads SGHVS; CDR2 reads FQNEAQ. V was trimmed by 0 bases and J by 4 bases, leaving 7 bases between them. CDR3 length: 14 residues. The CDR3 bases are TGTGCCAGCAGCTTAGCGGGGAGGTACAATGAGCAGTTCTTC. This gives the protein CASSLAGRYNEQFF.

The chain is built from TRBV19 and TRBJ1-2, with 7 bases matching TRBD1. This CDR3 has 14 residues. Germline V gene lookup returns CDR1 LNHDA and CDR2 SQIVND (reference sequence). J gave up 5 bases and V 5 bases, and 8 bases lay outside the gene matches. The CDR3 coding sequence is TGTGCCAGTAGTCCCGGACAGGTTCTTTATGGCTACACCTTC. Encoded protein: CASSPGQVLYGYTF.

The rearrangement links TRBV6-5 to TRBJ2-5; 8 bases align to TRBD2. Germline lookup yields CDR1 MNHEY and CDR2 SVGAGI. V gave up 4 bases and J gave up 4 bases; unmatched junction bases: 2. This CDR3 is built from 13 residues. The CDR3 coding sequence is TGTGCCAGCAGTTTAGCGGGACCAGAGACCCAGTACTTC. Translating it yields CASSLAGPETQYF.

V and J are TRBV9 and TRBJ2-3, with a possible D match to TRBD1 (5 bases). Trimming took off 1 base at V and 4 bases at J, with 10 bases between the two ends. CDR3 length: 14 residues. Per the germline V gene, CDR1 is SGDLS and CDR2 is YYNGEE. CDR3 bases: TGTGCCAGCAGCGTACAAATAGGGGCAGATACGCAGTATTTT. It is translated as CASSVQIGADTQYF.

The chain links TRBV28 to TRBJ1-1; 7 bases fit TRBD1. Germline CDR1 and CDR2: MDHEN and SYDVKM. The V gene end was trimmed by 8 bases and the J gene end by 5 bases; junction bases not matched to a gene: 8. The CDR3 runs 13 residues. In nucleotides, the CDR3 is TGTGCCAGCGGAAACAGGGGTGGGACTGAAGCTTTCTTT. This codes for CASGNRGGTEAFF.

The chain combines TRBV5-1 with TRBJ2-3; possibly TRBD1 or TRBD2 for D (5 bases each). Trimming stripped 7 bases from V and 2 bases from J, with 17 bases between. CDR3 length: 15 amino acids. Per germline, CDR1 SGHRS and CDR2 YFSETQ. DNA for the CDR3: TGCGCCAGCCGCGAAGGGACCAGCATCACAGATACGCAGTATTTT. Encoded protein: CASREGTSITDTQYF. The variable domain in full, with the rest retrieved from reference TRBV5-1 and TRBJ2-3, is KAGVTQTPRYLIKTRGQQVTLSCSPISGHRSVSWYQQTPGQGLQFLFEYFSETQRNKGNFPGRFSGRQFSNSRSEMNVSTLELGDSALYLCASREGTSITDTQYFGPGTRLTVL.

The gene calls are TRBV6-5 and TRBJ1-3; possibly TRBD1 for D (5 bases). The CDR3 length is 14 residues. V shed 5 bases and J shed 0 bases, with 8 bases lying between them. Germline V gives CDR1 MNHEY, CDR2 SVGAGI. The CDR3 nucleotides are TGTGCCAGCAGTCGGGACCTCTCTGGAAACACCATATATTTT. Protein sequence: CASSRDLSGNTIYF.

V gene TRBV7-9 combines with J gene TRBJ2-5, with 9 bases fitting TRBD2. The junction had 8 bases not matched to a gene; V was cut back by 2 bases and J by 1 base. CDR3 length: 17 amino acids. Germline values: CDR1 SEHNR, CDR2 FQNEAQ (reference sequence). This chain's CDR3 is CASSLSALAGFQETQYF. CDR3 nucleotide sequence: TGTGCCAGCAGCTTATCAGCCCTAGCGGGGTTCCAAGAGACCCAGTACTTC. Looking up the rest from reference TRBV7-9 and TRBJ2-5 gives the full variable domain: DTGVSQNPRHKITKRGQNVTFRCDPISEHNRLYWYRQTLGQGPEFLTYFQNEAQLEKSRLLSDRFSAERPKGSFSTLEIQRTEQGDSAMYLCASSLSALAGFQETQYFGPGTRLLVL.

The count of this clone is one. The V and J genes are TRBV11-1 and TRBJ2-5; weak D call: TRBD1 (6 bases). This CDR3 spans 17 amino acids. V lost 0 bases to trimming and J lost 5 bases, with 19 bases between them. Germline V gene sequence: CDR1 SGHAT, CDR2 FQDESV (reference sequence). The CDR3 here is CASSLARQGSVLETQYF. CDR3 nucleotide sequence: TGTGCCAGCAGCTTAGCGCGTCAGGGGTCTGTTCTGGAGACCCAGTACTTC.

With regard to this clone: No DNA is shown, since the ends of the CDR3 on it are uncertain; the CDR3 is the one TCRdb lists. V and J are TRBV10-1 and TRBJ2-1; TRBD2, the table's D call, lacks a check against the DNA. With termini counted, the CDR3 has 18 amino acids. CDR1 and CDR2 from the germline V gene are WNHNN and SYGVQD (reference sequence). The CDR3 here is CASSVGPGTSGSPMMKFF.

The rearrangement links TRBV11-2 to TRBJ2-2; D remains unclear. Looked up from germline, CDR1 is SGHAT and CDR2 is FQNNGV. The V gene lost 7 bases and the J gene lost 4 bases, with 16 bases spanning the gap. This CDR3 contains 15 residues. This chain's CDR3 is CASNGMGFRTGELFF. The CDR3, as DNA: TGTGCCAGCAACGGCATGGGTTTCCGCACCGGGGAGCTGTTTTTT.